The 18 T cell receptor beta chains reported below all come from one sample, sequenced in a study. TCRdb analysed the 5' RACE reads with MiXCR anew, one entry per CDR3 protein. The sample carries 45,000 to 55,000 distinct CDR3 sequences, approximately 24% recorded once. Sequenced material: tumor-infiltrating naive CD4+ T cells sorted from the breast tumor. The subset: naive CD4+ T cells, CD4+CD45RA+CD25-. The receptor set was obtained from a female donor with breast cancer.

The CDR3 DNA reads as TGCGCCAGCAGCCCAGAGACAGGGAAACGTTCAGGCTACACCTTC. It encodes CASSPETGKRSGYTF. The gene calls are TRBV5-1 and TRBJ1-2; 7 bases map to TRBD1. The junction had 14 bases not matched to a gene; V was cut back by 4 bases and J by 8 bases. CDR1 SGHRS and CDR2 YFSETQ come from the germline V gene. The CDR3 extends over 15 amino acids.

This clonotype was counted only a few times. The V gene is TRBV6-5, the J gene TRBJ2-1, with TRBD2 identical over 10 bases. This CDR3 is 17 amino acids long. The germline V gene encodes CDR1 MNHEY and CDR2 SVGAGI. V shed 4 bases, J shed 4 bases, and the junction held 10 bases outside the gene matches. CDR3 DNA sequence: TGTGCCAGCAGTTTTACCCCCGGGACTAGCGAGTACAATGAGCAGTTCTTC. Protein sequence: CASSFTPGTSEYNEQFF.

The V and J genes are TRBV7-6 and TRBJ2-1; 7 positions match TRBD2. With 4 bases clipped from V and 1 base from J, the junction kept 10 bases outside the gene matches. The germline V gene has CDR1 SGHVS and CDR2 FNYEAQ. The CDR3 spans 17 residues. CDR3 DNA: TGTGCCAGCAGCTCCCCACTCCTAGCGGAGTCCTACAATGAGCAGTTCTTC. Translating gives CASSSPLLAESYNEQFF. Using reference TRBV7-6 and TRBJ2-1 for the parts outside the CDR3, the full variable domain is GAGVSQSPRYKVTKRGQDVALRCDPISGHVSLYWYRQALGQGPEFLTYFNYEAQQDKSGLPNDRFSAERPEGSISTLTIQRTEQRDSAMYRCASSSPLLAESYNEQFFGPGTRLTVL.

As for this clonotype: Possible read error: a much larger clone is one base away. The rearrangement joins TRBV4-1 to TRBJ1-2; no clear D gene. Germline V gives CDR1 MGHRA, CDR2 YSYEKL. The CDR3 has 13 amino acids. The germline V and J ends were trimmed by 1 base and 8 bases, with 11 bases remaining between them. CDR3 in amino acids: CASSQVVAEGYTF. CDR3 coding DNA: TGCGCCAGCAGCCAAGTTGTGGCAGAAGGCTACACCTTC.

This clonotype was observed a few times. The chain links TRBV25-1 to TRBJ1-6; tentatively, D is TRBD1 (6 bases). From germline, CDR1 is MGHDK and CDR2 SYGVNS. The CDR3 runs to 16 residues. Trimming took 3 bases from V and 6 from J, leaving 15 bases between them. This CDR3 is CASSDPRGGGNSPLHF. The DNA of the CDR3 is TGTGCCAGCAGTGACCCTCGAGGGGGGGGTAATTCACCCCTCCACTTT.

This clonotype was detected only a few times. The chain is built from TRBV2 and TRBJ1-2; D is unresolved. CDR1 is SNHLY, CDR2 FYNNEI, per germline. The germline V and J ends were trimmed by 1 base and 0 bases, with 9 bases remaining between them. The CDR3 length is 15 residues. The CDR3 DNA reads TGTGCCAGCAGTGAAGTGTCAGGAGCTAACTATGGCTACACCTTC. Translating gives CASSEVSGANYGYTF.

In DNA, the CDR3 is TGTGCCAGCAGTTTCCGGGGGACAGGGGCCGGGGAGCTGTTTTTT. This gives the protein CASSFRGTGAGELFF. The rearrangement links TRBV6-5 to TRBJ2-2; TRBD1 matches at 10 bases. The V and J ends lost 4 bases and 6 bases, in that order; junction bases with no gene match: 5. From germline, CDR1 is MNHEY and CDR2 SVGAGI. This CDR3 comprises 15 residues.

V gene TRBV7-9 combines with J gene TRBJ1-2; D might be TRBD1 (5 bases). Germline V gene data show CDR1 as SEHNR and CDR2 as FQNEAQ (reference sequence). V was pared by 1 base and J by 7 bases, with 19 bases between. The CDR3 consists of 16 residues. The CDR3, as DNA: TGTGCCAGCAGCTTAGTAGTCATAGGACAACCCCGTGGCTACACCTTC. It encodes CASSLVVIGQPRGYTF. The variable domain in full, completed from reference TRBV7-9 and TRBJ1-2, reads DTGVSQNPRHKITKRGQNVTFRCDPISEHNRLYWYRQTLGQGPEFLTYFQNEAQLEKSRLLSDRFSAERPKGSFSTLEIQRTEQGDSAMYLCASSLVVIGQPRGYTFGSGTRLTVV.

The V and J genes are TRBV21-1 and TRBJ1-2; no DNA check was done on the table's D call, TRBD1. TRBV21-1 is a known pseudogene. The CDR3 runs 13 residues. Written as DNA, the CDR3 is TGTGCCAGCAGCAAAGTTTCTTCGCCCGGCTACACCTTC. It yields the protein CASSKVSSPGYTF.

The table lists this clonotype with a few counts. This chain connects TRBV5-1 to TRBJ2-2; 7 bases are a match to TRBD1. V was pared by 4 bases and J by 7 bases, with 10 bases of the junction left unmatched. Germline CDR1 and CDR2: SGHRS and YFSETQ. This CDR3 contains 15 residues. The CDR3 nucleotides are TGCGCCAGCAGCCTGACAGGGTACGAGGGCGGGGAGCTGTTTTTT. It is translated as CASSLTGYEGGELFF. The full variable domain, rest sourced from reference TRBV5-1 and TRBJ2-2, is KAGVTQTPRYLIKTRGQQVTLSCSPISGHRSVSWYQQTPGQGLQFLFEYFSETQRNKGNFPGRFSGRQFSNSRSEMNVSTLELGDSALYLCASSLTGYEGGELFFGEGSRLTVL.

This clonotype was counted only a few times. The gene calls are TRBV5-4 and TRBJ1-1; the D is unclear. The CDR3 is made up of 13 amino acids. From germline, CDR1 is SGHNT and CDR2 YYREEE (reference sequence). Trimming cost V 3 bases and J 8 bases, with 14 bases left between them. In nucleotides, the CDR3 is TGTGCCAGCAGCTCTTTTACGGGAACAGAAGCTTTCTTT. This gives the protein CASSSFTGTEAFF.

The sample holds a few counts of this clonotype. The rearrangement links TRBV20-1 to TRBJ1-1; a possible D gene is TRBD1 (5 bases). The CDR3 spans 14 residues. The V gene lost 6 bases and the J gene lost 0 bases, with 14 bases spanning the gap. From germline, CDR1 is DFQATT and CDR2 SNEGSKA (reference sequence). In DNA, the CDR3 is TGCAGTGCAACCCTCGGGGGACTGAACACTGAAGCTTTCTTT. This encodes CSATLGGLNTEAFF.

Concerning this clonotype itself: A read error may account for a junction end that differs from germline. This chain connects TRBV7-8 to TRBJ1-6; TRBD1 might be the D (6 bases). The length of the CDR3 is 15 residues. Per germline, CDR1 SGHVS and CDR2 FQNEAQ. The CDR3 sequence is CVSSPIRGGNSPLHF. The CDR3 nucleotides are TGTGTCAGCAGCCCAATCAGGGGTGGAAATTCACCCCTCCACTTT.

CDR3 nucleotide sequence: TGCGCCAGCAGCTTGGCCGGGCTTAGCAATCAGCCCCAGCATTTT. Amino acids: CASSLAGLSNQPQHF. This rearrangement joins TRBV5-1 to TRBJ1-5, with no clear D. CDR1 is SGHRS and CDR2 is YFSETQ in the germline V gene. V shed 0 bases and J shed 0 bases, with 7 bases lying between them. The CDR3 length is 15 residues.

The chain links TRBV7-2 to TRBJ2-7; tentatively, D is TRBD2 (6 bases). Trimming shortened V by 6 bases and J by 7 bases, and 13 bases separated the two germline ends. The CDR3 is 12 residues long. CDR1 is SGHTA, CDR2 FQGNSA, per germline. In DNA form, the CDR3 reads TGTGCCAGCAGACTATCGGGAGTTGAGCAGTACTTC. Protein: CASRLSGVEQYF.

This clonotype was seen a few times. The chain recombines TRBV11-2 with TRBJ2-1, with TRBD2 identical over 10 bases. The CDR3 is made up of 16 amino acids. The germline V gene encodes CDR1 SGHAT and CDR2 FQNNGV. The trim removed 2 bases at V and 6 bases at J, leaving 7 bases unmatched. The CDR3 spells CASSLPRASGSNEQFF. The DNA of the CDR3 is TGTGCCAGCAGCTTACCCCGAGCTAGCGGGAGCAATGAGCAGTTCTTC.

The chain carries TRBV10-3 and TRBJ2-1, with TRBD2 as a possible D gene (6 bases). V was cut by 10 bases and J by 10 bases, with 23 bases left in between. The CDR3 spans 14 residues. CDR1 and CDR2 from the germline V gene are ENHRY and SYGVKD. The CDR3 coding sequence is TGTGCCAGCAGCCCGGGACTTACGATGGGAGAGCAGTTCTTC. Its protein is CASSPGLTMGEQFF.

This clonotype has a handful of counts. The chain combines TRBV20-1 with TRBJ1-5; D possibly corresponds to TRBD1 (5 bases). Germline CDR1 reads DFQATT; CDR2 reads SNEGSKA (reference sequence). The CDR3 is 15 amino acids. Between the trimmed V and J ends, which lost 5 bases and 0 bases, there was a span of 14 bases. The CDR3 bases are TGCAGTGCTCCGCCAGGGTCCTATAGCAATCAGCCCCAGCATTTT. It yields the protein CSAPPGSYSNQPQHF.